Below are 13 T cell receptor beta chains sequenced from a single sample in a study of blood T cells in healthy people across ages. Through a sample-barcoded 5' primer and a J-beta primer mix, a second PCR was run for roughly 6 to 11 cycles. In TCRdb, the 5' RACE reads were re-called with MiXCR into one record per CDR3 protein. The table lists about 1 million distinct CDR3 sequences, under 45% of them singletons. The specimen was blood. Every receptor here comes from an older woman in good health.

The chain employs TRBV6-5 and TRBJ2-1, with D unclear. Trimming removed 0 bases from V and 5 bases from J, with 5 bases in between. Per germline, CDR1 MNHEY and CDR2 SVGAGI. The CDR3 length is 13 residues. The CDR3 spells CASSYSMDNEQFF. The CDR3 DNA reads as TGTGCCAGCAGTTACTCCATGGACAATGAGCAGTTCTTC.

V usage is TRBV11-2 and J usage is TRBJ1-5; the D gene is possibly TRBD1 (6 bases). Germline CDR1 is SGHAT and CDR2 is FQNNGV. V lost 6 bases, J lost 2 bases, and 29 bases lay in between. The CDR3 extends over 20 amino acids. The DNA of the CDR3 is TGTGCCAGCAGGACCCCCAGGGGTGACCCTGAACCCGGGGGCAATCAGCCCCAGCATTTT. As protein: CASRTPRGDPEPGGNQPQHF.

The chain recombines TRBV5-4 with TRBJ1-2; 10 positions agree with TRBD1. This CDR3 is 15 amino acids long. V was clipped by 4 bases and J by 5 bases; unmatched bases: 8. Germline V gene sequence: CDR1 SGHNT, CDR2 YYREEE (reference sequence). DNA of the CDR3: TGTGCCAGCAGCGGGCGGGGACAGGGGAGTTATGGCTACACCTTC. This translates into CASSGRGQGSYGYTF.

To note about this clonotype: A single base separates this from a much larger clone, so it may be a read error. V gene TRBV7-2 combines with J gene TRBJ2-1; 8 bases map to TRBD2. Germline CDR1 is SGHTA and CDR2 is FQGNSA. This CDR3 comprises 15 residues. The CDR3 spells CASSFSPGGRNERFF. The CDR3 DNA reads TGTGCCAGCAGCTTCTCTCCGGGAGGGCGAAATGAGCGGTTCTTC. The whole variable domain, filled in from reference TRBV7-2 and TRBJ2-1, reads GAGVSQSPSNKVTEKGKDVELRCDPISGHTALYWYRQSLGQGLEFLIYFQGNSAPDKSGLPSDRFSAERTGGSVSTLTIQRTQQEDSAVYLCASSFSPGGRNERFFGPGTRLTVL.

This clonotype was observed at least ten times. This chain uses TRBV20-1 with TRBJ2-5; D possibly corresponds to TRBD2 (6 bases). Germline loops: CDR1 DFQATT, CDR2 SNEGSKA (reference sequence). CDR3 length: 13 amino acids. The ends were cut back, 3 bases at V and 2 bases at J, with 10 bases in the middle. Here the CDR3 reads CSARDYWQETQYF. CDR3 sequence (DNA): TGCAGTGCTAGGGACTATTGGCAAGAGACCCAGTACTTC.

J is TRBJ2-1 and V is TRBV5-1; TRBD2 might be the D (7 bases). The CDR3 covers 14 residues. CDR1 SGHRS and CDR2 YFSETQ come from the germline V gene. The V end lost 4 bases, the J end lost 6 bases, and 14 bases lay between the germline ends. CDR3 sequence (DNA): TGCGCCAGCAGCGTGAGAGGGGGGGCCAATGAGCAGTTCTTC. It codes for CASSVRGGANEQFF.

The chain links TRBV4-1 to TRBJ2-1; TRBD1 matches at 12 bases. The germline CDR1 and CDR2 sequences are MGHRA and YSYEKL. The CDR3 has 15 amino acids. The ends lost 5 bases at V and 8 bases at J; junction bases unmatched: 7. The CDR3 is CASSYRDRGRDEQFF. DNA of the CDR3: TGCGCCAGCAGCTACCGGGACAGGGGGCGCGATGAGCAGTTCTTC.

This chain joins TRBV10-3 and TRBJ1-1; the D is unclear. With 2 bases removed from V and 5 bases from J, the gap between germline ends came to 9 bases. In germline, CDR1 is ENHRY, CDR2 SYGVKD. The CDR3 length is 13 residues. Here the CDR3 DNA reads TGTGCCATCAGTGAGGATCCGGGTACTGAAGCTTTCTTT. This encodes CAISEDPGTEAFF.

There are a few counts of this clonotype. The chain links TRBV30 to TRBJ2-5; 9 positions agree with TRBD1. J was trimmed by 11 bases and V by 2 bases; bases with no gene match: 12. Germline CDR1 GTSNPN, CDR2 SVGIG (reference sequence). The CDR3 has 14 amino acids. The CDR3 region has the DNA TGTGCCTGGAGTACAGGGGGCCCTCTTAGTGAGCAGTACTTC. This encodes CAWSTGGPLSEQYF.

In nucleotides, the CDR3 is TGTGCCAGCAGTGAACAGGGGACCGAGTACTATGGCTACACCTTC. Translating gives CASSEQGTEYYGYTF. The gene calls are TRBV6-1 and TRBJ1-2; TRBD1 is a possible D gene (6 bases). Trimming removed 2 bases from V and 3 bases from J, with 13 bases in between. The germline V gene has CDR1 MNHNS and CDR2 SASEGT. The CDR3 loop spans 15 amino acids.

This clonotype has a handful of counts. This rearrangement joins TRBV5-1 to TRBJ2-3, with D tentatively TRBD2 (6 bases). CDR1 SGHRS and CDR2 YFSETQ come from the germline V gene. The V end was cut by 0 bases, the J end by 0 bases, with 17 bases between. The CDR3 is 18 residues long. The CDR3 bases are TGCGCCAGCAGCTTGGGGCTTCTAGCGAGAAGTAGCACAGATACGCAGTATTTT. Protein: CASSLGLLARSSTDTQYF.

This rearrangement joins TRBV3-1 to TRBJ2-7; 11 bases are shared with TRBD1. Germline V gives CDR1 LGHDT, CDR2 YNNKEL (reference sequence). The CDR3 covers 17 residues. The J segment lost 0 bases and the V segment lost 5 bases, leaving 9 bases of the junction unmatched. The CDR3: CASSGGQGAKSSYEQYF. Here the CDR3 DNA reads TGTGCCAGCAGCGGTGGACAGGGGGCGAAAAGCTCCTACGAGCAGTACTTC.

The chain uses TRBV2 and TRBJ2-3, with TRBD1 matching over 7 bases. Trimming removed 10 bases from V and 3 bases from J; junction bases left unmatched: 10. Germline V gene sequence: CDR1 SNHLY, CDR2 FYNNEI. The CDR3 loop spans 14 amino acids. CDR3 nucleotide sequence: TGTGCCACCCCCAAGACAGGGCAGACAGATACGCAGTATTTT. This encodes CATPKTGQTDTQYF.